This entry lists 19 T cell receptor beta chains sequenced from one sample in a study of T cell changes during pregnancy in multiple sclerosis. Clones were sequenced by immunoSEQ multiplex PCR, and TCRdb holds only the in-frame ones, with some missing. The sample shows 50,000 to 65,000 clones, approximately 91% of them seen only once. The sequencing used peripheral blood, collected in the second trimester of pregnancy. All receptors derive from a female donor with multiple sclerosis, enrolled in a pregnancy study.

This clone has a single count. The chain combines TRBV19 with TRBJ1-2; 11 bases line up with TRBD1. The CDR3 extends over 15 amino acids. Germline trimming cut 2 bases from V and 6 bases from J; bases unmatched to any gene: 5. Germline V gene sequence: CDR1 LNHDA, CDR2 SQIVND (reference sequence). CDR3 DNA: TGTGCCAGTAGTATAACCAGGACAGGGGGCGATGGCTACACCTTC. Protein product: CASSITRTGGDGYTF. Full variable domain (remainder filled in from reference TRBV19 and TRBJ1-2): DGGITQSPKYLFRKEGQNVTLSCEQNLNHDAMYWYRQDPGQGLRLIYYSQIVNDFQKGDIAEGYSVSREKKESFPLTVTSAQKNPTAFYLCASSITRTGGDGYTFGSGTRLTVV.

The gene calls are TRBV11-2 and TRBJ1-3, with 8 bases matching TRBD1. The CDR3 length is 16 residues. CDR1 and CDR2 (germline): SGHAT, FQNNGV. The V segment lost 5 bases and the J segment 0 bases; nucleotides outside the gene matches: 6. CDR3 sequence: CASSIRTGNSGNTIYF. CDR3 DNA sequence: TGTGCCAGCAGCATACGGACAGGGAACTCTGGAAACACCATATATTTT.

The genes are TRBV7-3 and TRBJ2-5; D may be TRBD1 (6 bases). Per germline, CDR1 SGHTA and CDR2 FQGTGA. V was pared by 5 bases and J by 4 bases, with 11 bases between. The CDR3 extends over 13 amino acids. The DNA for the CDR3 is TGTGCCAGCAGCAGAGGGGGTGGAGAGACCCAGTACTTC. Residues: CASSRGGGETQYF.

This chain uses TRBV5-5 with TRBJ2-5, with TRBD1 matching 9 bases. The V segment lost 1 base and the J segment 2 bases; nucleotides outside the gene matches: 12. The CDR3 length is 18 residues. Germline values: CDR1 SGHKS, CDR2 YYEKEE (reference sequence). DNA for the CDR3: TGTGCCAGCAGCTTGAGGACAGGGGCCCGGGATTGGCAAGAGACCCAGTACTTC. Translated: CASSLRTGARDWQETQYF.

This rearrangement joins TRBV9 to TRBJ2-2, with TRBD2 matching over 9 bases. CDR1 SGDLS and CDR2 YYNGEE come from the germline V gene. The CDR3 is made up of 16 amino acids. V lost 3 bases and J lost 8; bases outside the gene matches: 11. The CDR3 DNA sequence: TGTGCCAGCAGCGGAACCGGGACTAGCAGTGGGGGGGAGCTGTTTTTT. As protein: CASSGTGTSSGGELFF. Combining the CDR3 with reference TRBV9 and TRBJ2-2 gives the whole variable domain DSGVTQTPKHLITATGQRVTLRCSPRSGDLSVYWYQQSLDQGLQFLIQYYNGEERAKGNILERFSAQQFPDLHSELNLSSLELGDSALYFCASSGTGTSSGGELFFGEGSRLTVL.

This rearrangement joins TRBV6-5 to TRBJ1-5, with D unclear. The V end lost 11 bases, the J end lost 6 bases, and 17 bases lay between the germline ends. Germline CDR1 reads MNHEY; CDR2 reads SVGAGI. The CDR3 extends over 13 amino acids. This CDR3 is CASSTGLVQPQHF. Here the CDR3 DNA reads TGTGCCTCCTCTACCGGGTTGGTTCAGCCCCAGCATTTT.

The CDR3 coding sequence is TGTGCCAGCAGCCAAGGGCCGGGAGGGAGTTACCACGAGCAGTACTTC. It is translated as CASSQGPGGSYHEQYF. The rearrangement joins TRBV4-2 to TRBJ2-7; 8 nucleotides agree with TRBD2. The CDR3 covers 16 residues. The germline V gene has CDR1 LGHNA and CDR2 YNFKEQ. V shed 1 base and J 5 bases; nucleotides not matched to a gene: 10.

The chain couples TRBV27 to TRBJ1-1; unclear D gene. The V end lost 6 bases, the J end lost 1 base, and 15 bases lay between the germline ends. The CDR3 is made up of 15 amino acids. Looked up from germline, CDR1 is MNHEY and CDR2 is SMNVEV (reference sequence). As DNA, the CDR3 is TGTGCCAGCAGACCATCTCCGAGGGCGAACACTGAAGCTTTCTTT. Translated: CASRPSPRANTEAFF.

V is TRBV5-1 and J is TRBJ2-2; TRBD1 matches at 11 bases. Germline assignment: CDR1 SGHRS and CDR2 YFSETQ. Trimming cost V 4 bases and J 3 bases; bases outside gene matches: 5. The CDR3 is 16 amino acids. In DNA, the CDR3 is TGCGCCAGCAGCCCCGGGGACAGGGGGGACACCGGGGAGCTGTTTTTT. Residues: CASSPGDRGDTGELFF.

This chain joins TRBV5-1 and TRBJ2-1, with TRBD1 as a possible D gene (7 bases). The CDR3 is 17 residues long. Per the germline V gene, CDR1 is SGHRS and CDR2 is YFSETQ. Trimming took off 0 bases at V and 5 bases at J, with 18 bases between the two ends. CDR3 amino acids: CASSLGAGGLLDNEQFF. For the CDR3, the DNA is TGCGCCAGCAGCTTGGGTGCAGGGGGACTTTTGGACAATGAGCAGTTCTTC.

The J gene is TRBJ2-7, the V gene TRBV19; 7 bases agree with TRBD1. The V segment lost 6 bases and the J segment 7 bases; nucleotides outside the gene matches: 12. The germline V gene encodes CDR1 LNHDA and CDR2 SQIVND (reference sequence). This CDR3 contains 14 residues. The CDR3 loop reads CASSPPGQPWEQYF. In DNA form, the CDR3 reads TGTGCCAGTAGCCCCCCGGGACAGCCCTGGGAGCAGTACTTC.

The rearrangement joins TRBV23-1 to TRBJ1-2, with D possibly being TRBD1 (6 bases). TRBV23-1 is known as an ORF, though its function is uncertain. The CDR3 extends over 15 amino acids. Deletions cut 4 bases from V and 8 bases from J, with 20 bases between. The CDR3 coding sequence is TGCGCCAGCAGTCTCTCCCTCCAGGGGATATTAGGCTACACCTTC. This translates into CASSLSLQGILGYTF.

The chain joins TRBV7-3 to TRBJ2-5; 8 bases agree with TRBD2. The CDR3 has 14 residues. Germline CDR1 is SGHTA and CDR2 is FQGTGA. J was trimmed by 7 bases and V by 1 base; bases with no gene match: 5. CDR3: CASSLIGGAGTQYF. DNA of the CDR3: TGTGCCAGCAGCTTAATCGGGGGGGCGGGGACCCAGTACTTC.

J is TRBJ2-7 and V is TRBV5-6; D not resolved. Trimming pared 4 bases from V and 0 bases from J, leaving 14 bases between. The CDR3 totals 15 residues. Germline assignment: CDR1 SGHDT and CDR2 YYEEEE. Here the CDR3 reads CASSEAGSFSYEQYF. As DNA, the CDR3 is TGTGCCAGCAGCGAAGCCGGGTCCTTCTCCTACGAGCAGTACTTC.

This chain uses TRBV15 with TRBJ1-2; 7 bases match TRBD1. The CDR3 is made up of 13 amino acids. Per the germline V gene, CDR1 is LNHNV and CDR2 is YYDKDF (reference sequence). The V gene end was trimmed by 3 bases and the J gene end by 5 bases; junction bases not matched to a gene: 3. For the CDR3, the DNA is TGTGCCACCAGCAGGGGACAGCAGTATGGCTACACCTTC. Protein product: CATSRGQQYGYTF.

This rearrangement joins TRBV10-2 to TRBJ2-7, with 10 positions matching TRBD2. The germline CDR1 and CDR2 sequences are WSHSY and SAAADI. The CDR3 length is 14 residues. The trim removed 5 bases at V and 5 bases at J, leaving 6 bases unmatched. The CDR3 reads CASSSLAGVNEQYF. CDR3 in DNA: TGCGCCAGCAGTTCTCTAGCGGGGGTTAACGAGCAGTACTTC.

This chain joins TRBV10-2 and TRBJ1-4; TRBD1 agrees at 10 bases. V was clipped by 0 bases and J by 6 bases; unmatched bases: 4. The CDR3 consists of 16 residues. Germline V CDR1 and CDR2: WSHSY, SAAADI. The CDR3: CASSESSGTGDEKLFF. The CDR3 nucleotides read TGCGCCAGCAGTGAGTCTTCCGGGACAGGGGATGAAAAACTGTTTTTT.

As for this clone: Its ends do not fully match the called genes, so a read error is possible. V usage is TRBV4-3 and J usage is TRBJ1-5; the D is unclear. Germline lookup yields CDR1 LGHNA and CDR2 YSLEER. This CDR3 region has 15 residues. The CDR3: CASSQGHSVNQSQHF. In nucleotides, the CDR3 is TGCGCCAGCAGCCAAGGGCACAGTGTCAATCAGTCCCAGCATTTT.

The rearrangement uses TRBV4-1 and TRBJ1-5, with a possible D match to TRBD1 (5 bases). Germline V gene sequence: CDR1 MGHRA, CDR2 YSYEKL. This CDR3 is built from 15 residues. V lost 4 bases to trimming and J lost 7 bases, with 17 bases between them. CDR3 nucleotides: TGCGCCAGCAGCCTGTTCGTCGGGGGGAACCAGCCCCAGCATTTT. Encoded protein: CASSLFVGGNQPQHF.